The rows below give T cell receptor beta chains drawn from one sample of a study of blood T cell repertoires in COVID-19. Method: immunoSEQ multiplex PCR; TCRdb's copy keeps in-frame clones and lacks some. The sample records roughly 380,000 clones, roughly 85% being singletons. The sample taken for sequencing was peripheral blood. These receptors originate from a woman younger than 35 with acute or convalescent COVID-19. Each CDR3 is given with its conserved first and last residue. The order of the fields is D gene, V gene, J gene, clone size, CDR3 protein, CDR3 DNA. A D gene is named only where the DNA matches it firmly. Where a row states a size, it is once, few, many or the class of an expanded clone; other rows omit it.

>.|TRBV18|TRBJ1-4|.
CASSPGYGSGLFF
TGTGCCAGCTCACCAGGGTACGGATCGGGACTGTTTTTT
>.|TRBV28|TRBJ1-4|.
CASSLGRGISEKLFF
TGTGCCAGCAGTTTGGGTCGGGGGATTAGTGAAAAACTGTTTTTT
>.|TRBV29-1|TRBJ1-1|.
CSVVGALAEAFF
TGCAGCGTTGTAGGGGCCCTGGCTGAAGCTTTCTTT
>.|TRBV9|TRBJ1-2|.
CASSAGTNYGYTF
TGTGCCAGCAGCGCCGGGACTAACTATGGCTACACCTTC
>TRBD1|TRBV10-3|TRBJ2-3|.
CAISPGTGGADTQYF
TGTGCCATCAGCCCCGGGACAGGTGGTGCGGATACGCAGTATTTT
>TRBD1|TRBV2|TRBJ1-4|few
CASSEVQGNEKLFF
TGTGCCAGCAGTGAAGTACAGGGGAACGAAAAACTGTTTTTT
>TRBD1|TRBV12-5|TRBJ1-1|.
CASGLQGATEAFF
TGTGCTAGTGGACTACAGGGGGCGACTGAAGCTTTCTTT
>.|TRBV7-2|TRBJ1-2|.
CASSLVDRDGYTF
TGTGCCAGCAGCTTAGTAGATCGAGATGGCTACACCTTC
>.|TRBV6-5|TRBJ1-1|.
CASSSPAKNTEAFF
TGTGCCAGCAGTAGTCCCGCGAAGAACACTGAAGCTTTCTTT
>TRBD1|TRBV6-5|TRBJ1-1|.
CASRTRDSGTEAFF
TGTGCCAGCAGAACCAGGGACAGTGGCACTGAAGCTTTCTTT
>.|TRBV5-4|TRBJ2-1|.
CASSPSRGVYNEQFF
TGTGCCAGCAGTCCCAGCAGGGGCGTCTACAATGAGCAGTTCTTC
>.|TRBV19|TRBJ1-5|few
CATTGLSEGQPQHF
TGTGCCACAACGGGACTATCCGAAGGCCAGCCCCAGCATTTT
>.|TRBV28|TRBJ1-6|.
CASTLGGAPLHF
TGTGCCAGCACCCTCGGTGGGGCCCCCCTCCACTTT
>TRBD2|TRBV5-1|TRBJ2-7|.
CASSPGLAGDNSYEQYF
TGCGCCAGCAGTCCCGGACTAGCGGGAGATAATTCCTACGAGCAGTACTTC
>.|TRBV18|TRBJ1-3|.
CASSPPRLSSGNTIYF
TGTGCCAGCTCACCACCCCGACTAAGCTCTGGAAACACCATATATTTT
>.|TRBV18|TRBJ2-5|.
CASSMARQETQYF
TGTGCCAGCTCAATGGCCCGCCAAGAGACCCAGTACTTC
>TRBD2|TRBV24-1|TRBJ2-1|.
CATSDSPTSGGMNYNEQFF
TGTGCCACCAGTGATTCGCCGACTAGCGGGGGAATGAACTACAATGAGCAGTTCTTC
>.|TRBV28|TRBJ1-3|.
CASASPRGSGNTIYF
TGTGCCAGCGCGTCCCCCAGGGGTTCTGGAAACACCATATATTTT
>.|TRBV30|TRBJ1-4|.
CAWSPRPNEKLFF
TGTGCCTGGAGTCCCAGGCCAAATGAAAAACTGTTTTTT
>TRBD1|TRBV11-2|TRBJ2-7|.
CASSSVVGARDRTYEQYF
TGTGCCAGCAGCTCCGTAGTGGGGGCCCGGGACAGGACCTACGAGCAGTACTTC
>TRBD1|TRBV6-5|TRBJ1-5|.
CASVSGTEDQPQHF
TGTGCCAGCGTTTCCGGGACAGAGGATCAGCCCCAGCATTTT
>.|TRBV4-1|TRBJ1-2|.
CASSQPQRTLNYGYTF
TGCGCCAGCAGCCAACCGCAGAGGACACTTAACTATGGCTACACCTTC
>TRBD2|TRBV28|TRBJ2-1|.
CASSSSGRGSYNEQFF
TGTGCCAGCAGTTCAAGCGGGAGAGGGTCCTACAATGAGCAGTTCTTC
>.|TRBV6-2/TRBV6-3|TRBJ1-1|.
CASSYLSPPLGQKAFF
TGTGCCAGCAGTTACTTGTCCCCACCCCTCGGACAGAAAGCTTTCTTT
>.|TRBV18|TRBJ1-2|.
CASSQDYGYTF
TGTGCCAGCTCCCAGGACTATGGCTACACCTTC
>TRBD2|TRBV6-1|TRBJ2-2|.
CASSEYASGGVSGELFF
TGTGCCAGCAGTGAATACGCTAGCGGGGGGGTGTCCGGGGAGCTGTTTTTT
>.|TRBV10-3|TRBJ1-1|.
CAIRIGGRNTNTEAFF
TGTGCCATCAGGATCGGAGGCAGGAATACGAACACTGAAGCTTTCTTT
>TRBD2|TRBV27|TRBJ2-7|.
CASSYGGSYEQYF
TGTGCCAGCAGCTATGGCGGGAGCTACGAGCAGTACTTC
>.|TRBV15|TRBJ2-1|.
CATSRGSPMMASSYNEQFF
TGTGCCACCAGCAGAGGATCCCCGATGATGGCTAGCTCCTACAATGAGCAGTTCTTC
>TRBD1|TRBV9|TRBJ2-7|.
CASSGRDSHEQYF
TGTGCCAGCAGCGGAAGGGACAGCCACGAGCAGTACTTC
>TRBD2|TRBV2|TRBJ2-5|.
CASSYQRGFQETQYF
TGTGCCAGCAGCTATCAGCGGGGGTTTCAAGAGACCCAGTACTTC
>.|TRBV29-1|TRBJ1-2|.
CSVEGQTTTYGYTF
TGCAGCGTTGAAGGGCAGACTACTACATATGGCTACACCTTC
>.|TRBV5-6|TRBJ1-6|.
CASSPQGSPLHF
TGTGCCAGCAGCCCACAGGGTTCACCCCTCCACTTT
>TRBD1|TRBV19|TRBJ1-1|.
CASSEPRGLMTEAFF
TGTGCCAGTAGTGAACCCAGGGGGCTTATGACTGAAGCTTTCTTT
>TRBD2|TRBV27|TRBJ2-5|once
CASSLSGLGPFQETQYF
TGTGCCAGCAGTTTATCGGGACTAGGGCCATTCCAAGAGACCCAGTACTTC
>.|TRBV11-3|TRBJ2-1|.
CASSQGGLDNEQFF
TGTGCCAGCAGCCAGGGAGGACTTGACAATGAGCAGTTCTTC